The 24 T cell receptor beta chains below were found in one sample sequenced in a study of coeliac disease (dated 2022 in TCRdb). Library method: the immunoSEQ multiplex PCR assay. TCRdb mirrors the immuneACCESS table, restricted to in-frame sequences. Some clones are absent from its copies; in checked studies, under half trace to an unresolved V gene, and the reason for the others is unknown. Counted in this sample were several thousand clones; about three quarters of them appeared once. The ten largest clones take up roughly 5.7% of the sample. The specimen sequenced was lamina propria lymphocytes from the gut. The meaning of the sample's cell subset or site label: lamina propria cell (LPC) fraction of small intestinal biopsy. Receptors were obtained from a man younger than 40 with celiac disease.

The V gene is TRBV4-1, the J gene TRBJ1-1, with D perhaps TRBD1 (5 bases). Germline CDR1 is MGHRA and CDR2 is YSYEKL. V was trimmed by 2 bases and J by 4 bases, leaving 17 bases between them. The CDR3 has 16 amino acids. DNA of the CDR3: TGCGCCAGCAGCCAATTGGGGGGAACCGCCGGCACTGAAGCTTTCTTT. It codes for CASSQLGGTAGTEAFF.

The chain joins TRBV5-1 to TRBJ1-1; 11 bases agree with TRBD1. V was pared by 4 bases and J by 6 bases, with 8 bases of the junction left unmatched. CDR1 is SGHRS and CDR2 is YFSETQ in the germline V gene. There are 15 residues in the CDR3. DNA for the CDR3: TGCGCCAGCAGCATGGACAGGGGGCGCGCGGCTGAAGCTTTCTTT. It is translated as CASSMDRGRAAEAFF. The full variable domain, completed using reference TRBV5-1 and TRBJ1-1, is KAGVTQTPRYLIKTRGQQVTLSCSPISGHRSVSWYQQTPGQGLQFLFEYFSETQRNKGNFPGRFSGRQFSNSRSEMNVSTLELGDSALYLCASSMDRGRAAEAFFGQGTRLTVV.

The CDR3, as DNA: TGTGCCAGCAGCTTAGGGCAGGGGGCGCATACCCAGTTCTTC. Translating gives CASSLGQGAHTQFF. The chain employs TRBV11-1 and TRBJ2-1; 8 bases line up with TRBD1. Trimming cost V 1 base and J 13 bases; bases outside gene matches: 9. Germline loops: CDR1 SGHAT, CDR2 FQDESV (reference sequence). This CDR3 spans 14 amino acids.

This sequence joins TRBV4-1 and TRBJ1-6, with a possible D match to TRBD1 (5 bases). The V end lost 1 base, the J end lost 1 base, and 8 bases lay between the germline ends. Germline V gives CDR1 MGHRA, CDR2 YSYEKL. The CDR3 contains 16 residues. This CDR3 is CASSQVGGSYNSPLHF. CDR3 nucleotides: TGCGCCAGCAGCCAAGTGGGGGGTTCCTATAATTCACCCCTCCACTTT.

The V and J genes are TRBV6-4 and TRBJ1-6; D is ambiguous. CDR1 and CDR2 (germline): MRHNA, SNTAGT. The CDR3 totals 16 residues. V lost 10 bases, J lost 3 bases, and 19 bases lay in between. CDR3: CAIHQIHIIYNSPLHF. The CDR3 nucleotides are TGTGCCATCCATCAGATCCACATTATCTATAATTCACCCCTCCACTTT.

J is TRBJ2-7 and V is TRBV19, with D perhaps matching TRBD1 (5 bases). The CDR3 covers 14 residues. V dropped 3 bases and J dropped 2 bases, with 11 bases sitting between them. Germline lookup yields CDR1 LNHDA and CDR2 SQIVND (reference sequence). The CDR3 nucleotides are TGTGCCAGTAGTATGACCCAGGGTCCCTACGAGCAGTACTTC. Translation: CASSMTQGPYEQYF.

The chain recombines TRBV18 with TRBJ1-1; 8 bases are shared with TRBD1. Germline CDR1 is KGHSH and CDR2 is LQKENI. The CDR3 extends over 16 amino acids. V shed 3 bases and J 4 bases; nucleotides not matched to a gene: 10. CDR3 DNA sequence: TGTGCCAGCTCACCTAGGACAGGGACGGCGGTCACTGAAGCTTTCTTT. Residues: CASSPRTGTAVTEAFF. The whole variable domain, filled in from reference TRBV18 and TRBJ1-1, reads NAGVMQNPRHLVRRRGQEARLRCSPMKGHSHVYWYRQLPEEGLKFMVYLQKENIIDESGMPKERFSAEFPKEGPSILRIQQVVRGDSAAYFCASSPRTGTAVTEAFFGQGTRLTVV.

V gene TRBV18 combines with J gene TRBJ2-1; D perhaps matches TRBD1 (5 bases). The CDR3 sequence is 15 residues long. Germline CDR1 reads KGHSH; CDR2 reads LQKENI. With 3 bases removed from V and 4 bases from J, the gap between germline ends came to 13 bases. CDR3: CASSPGTQGYNEQFF. DNA for the CDR3: TGTGCCAGCTCACCTGGTACCCAGGGTTACAATGAGCAGTTCTTC.

This clone was detected a few times. V usage is TRBV9 and J usage is TRBJ2-1, with 8 bases matching TRBD2. V lost 1 base and J lost 7; bases outside the gene matches: 10. The CDR3 contains 16 residues. The germline V gene encodes CDR1 SGDLS and CDR2 YYNGEE. The CDR3 sequence is CASSVWGPGGPNEQFF. The CDR3 DNA reads as TGTGCCAGCAGCGTATGGGGTCCGGGGGGGCCGAATGAGCAGTTCTTC.

V gene TRBV28 combines with J gene TRBJ1-4; 8 positions match TRBD1. J gave up 8 bases and V 6 bases, and 11 bases lay outside the gene matches. This CDR3 is 15 amino acids long. Germline CDR1 reads MDHEN; CDR2 reads SYDVKM. The DNA of the CDR3 is TGTGCCAGCAGCTTGGTGGACAGGGTTGGGGAAAAACTGTTTTTT. It is translated as CASSLVDRVGEKLFF.

The CDR3 is CASSFYTGFNEQFF. The CDR3 bases are TGTGCCAGCAGCTTTTACACAGGGTTCAACGAGCAGTTCTTC. This rearrangement joins TRBV7-9 to TRBJ2-1; tentative D call: TRBD1 (6 bases). Trimming cost V 3 bases and J 10 bases, with 16 bases left between them. CDR1 is SEHNR, CDR2 FQNEAQ, per germline (reference sequence). This CDR3 comprises 14 residues.

This clone was recorded a few times. V is TRBV10-3 and J is TRBJ2-7; tentative D call: TRBD1 (6 bases). CDR1 and CDR2 from the germline V gene are ENHRY and SYGVKD. The CDR3 consists of 15 residues. V was cut by 7 bases and J by 4 bases, with 20 bases left in between. The CDR3, as DNA: TGTGCCATCAATCCTCCACAGGGTTGTGAGTACGAGCAGTACTTC. It translates to CAINPPQGCEYEQYF.

The chain combines TRBV2 with TRBJ1-1; 12 bases fit TRBD1. Germline trimming cut 6 bases from V and 4 bases from J; bases unmatched to any gene: 18. Germline CDR1 SNHLY, CDR2 FYNNEI. The CDR3 runs to 19 residues. The CDR3 coding sequence is TGTGCCAGCAGGGAACCCCGGGACAGGGGGCAGGTTCGGTCCACTGAAGCTTTCTTT. This gives the protein CASREPRDRGQVRSTEAFF.

The chain has TRBV28 and TRBJ2-5; 8 bases map to TRBD2. The J call is in doubt because the DNA end fits TRBJ2-7 better. The CDR3 extends over 15 amino acids. CDR1 is MDHEN and CDR2 is SYDVKM in the germline V gene. DNA for the CDR3: TGTGCCAGCAGTTTAATTAGCGGGACATCCTACGAGCAGTACTTC. This gives the protein CASSLISGTSYEQYF.

The chain couples TRBV19 to TRBJ2-7; 8 nucleotides match TRBD1. Germline V gene lookup returns CDR1 LNHDA and CDR2 SQIVND (reference sequence). This CDR3 comprises 15 residues. The trim removed 5 bases at V and 3 bases at J, leaving 9 bases unmatched. CDR3 region: CASSETGGRNYEQYF. CDR3 sequence (DNA): TGTGCCAGTAGTGAAACAGGGGGTAGAAACTACGAGCAGTACTTC.

This clone has a handful of counts. The chain carries TRBV7-2 and TRBJ2-2, with D possibly TRBD1 on 6 matching bases. Germline lookup yields CDR1 SGHTA and CDR2 FQGNSA. Trimming cost V 5 bases and J 2 bases, with 12 bases left between them. The CDR3 totals 15 residues. The CDR3 is CASSEDSFNTGELFF. The CDR3 DNA sequence: TGTGCCAGCAGCGAGGACAGCTTCAACACCGGGGAGCTGTTTTTT.

The V gene is TRBV7-9, the J gene TRBJ1-1; D is ambiguous. Between the trimmed V and J ends, which lost 0 bases and 5 bases, there was a span of 10 bases. Germline-derived CDR1 and CDR2 are SEHNR and FQNEAQ (reference sequence). The CDR3 has 14 amino acids. Here the CDR3 DNA reads TGTGCCAGCAGCTTAGCGTCGGGTGAGACTGAAGCTTTCTTT. Amino acids: CASSLASGETEAFF. Full variable domain (missing parts from reference TRBV7-9 and TRBJ1-1): DTGVSQNPRHKITKRGQNVTFRCDPISEHNRLYWYRQTLGQGPEFLTYFQNEAQLEKSRLLSDRFSAERPKGSFSTLEIQRTEQGDSAMYLCASSLASGETEAFFGQGTRLTVV.

This clone occurred a few times. This sequence joins TRBV7-9 and TRBJ1-6, with 7 bases lining up with TRBD1. The V gene's germline CDR1 is SEHNR and CDR2 FQNEAQ (reference sequence). After removal of 0 bases from V and 10 bases from J, the junction contained 6 bases not matched to a gene. This CDR3 has 15 amino acids. Here the CDR3 reads CASSLAAAGGSPLHF. CDR3 nucleotides: TGTGCCAGCAGCTTAGCGGCGGCAGGGGGGTCACCCCTCCACTTT.

The V gene is TRBV29-1, the J gene TRBJ1-1; perhaps TRBD1 as D (5 bases). The V and J ends lost 3 bases and 8 bases respectively, with 13 bases between them. Germline lookup yields CDR1 SQVTM and CDR2 ANQGSEA. The CDR3 has 12 amino acids. The CDR3 DNA is TGCAGCGTTGACCGCACAGGAGCCGAAGCTTTCTTT. Translating gives CSVDRTGAEAFF.

The chain has TRBV27 and TRBJ2-1; the D gene is possibly TRBD1 (6 bases). Per germline, CDR1 MNHEY and CDR2 SMNVEV (reference sequence). Trimming took off 8 bases at V and 2 bases at J, with 13 bases between the two ends. The CDR3 covers 14 residues. The CDR3 DNA is TGTGCCAGCGCCCGACAGGTCCCCTACAATGAGCAGTTCTTC. Its translation: CASARQVPYNEQFF.

The CDR3 sequence: CASSYSSDRTAYEQYF. The DNA for the CDR3 is TGTGCCAGCAGTTACTCTTCGGACAGAACCGCCTACGAGCAGTACTTC. This chain connects TRBV6-5 to TRBJ2-7, with D perhaps matching TRBD1 (6 bases). Germline V gene lookup returns CDR1 MNHEY and CDR2 SVGAGI. Between the trimmed V and J ends, which lost 0 bases and 2 bases, there was a span of 14 bases. The CDR3 sequence is 16 residues long.

The gene calls are TRBV7-3 and TRBJ2-1; 7 nucleotides match TRBD2. The CDR3 contains 16 residues. Germline lookup yields CDR1 SGHTA and CDR2 FQGTGA. Losses at the gene ends were 5 bases for V and 0 bases for J; bases not matched to a gene: 7. The CDR3 DNA sequence: TGTGCCAGCAGCCAATTGGGGGGGGGCTCCTACAATGAGCAGTTCTTC. It is translated as CASSQLGGGSYNEQFF. Full variable domain (remainder filled in from reference TRBV7-3 and TRBJ2-1): GAGVSQTPSNKVTEKGKYVELRCDPISGHTALYWYRQSLGQGPEFLIYFQGTGAADDSGLPNDRFFAVRPEGSVSTLKIQRTERGDSAVYLCASSQLGGGSYNEQFFGPGTRLTVL.

The chain joins TRBV9 to TRBJ1-1, with no clear D. V shed 8 bases and J shed 1 base, with 12 bases lying between them. The CDR3 loop spans 13 amino acids. Per germline, CDR1 SGDLS and CDR2 YYNGEE. CDR3: CASSSVGNTEAFF. CDR3 bases: TGTGCCAGTTCCTCAGTTGGGAACACTGAAGCTTTCTTT.

The chain links TRBV7-8 to TRBJ2-3; no reliable D call. This CDR3 is 12 amino acids long. Trimming left V 3 bases short and J 2 bases short, with 3 bases between. CDR1 SGHVS and CDR2 FQNEAQ come from the germline V gene. CDR3 sequence reads: CASSFNTDTQYF. CDR3 sequence (DNA): TGTGCCAGCAGCTTTAACACAGATACGCAGTATTTT.